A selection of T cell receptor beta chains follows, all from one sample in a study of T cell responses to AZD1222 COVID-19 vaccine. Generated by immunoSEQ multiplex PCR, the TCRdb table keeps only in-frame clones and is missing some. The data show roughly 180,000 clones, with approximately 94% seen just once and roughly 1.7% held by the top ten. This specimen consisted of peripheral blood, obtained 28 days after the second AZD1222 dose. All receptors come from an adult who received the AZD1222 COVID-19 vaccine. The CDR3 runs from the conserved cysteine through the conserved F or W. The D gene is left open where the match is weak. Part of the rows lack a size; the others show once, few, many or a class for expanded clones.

CDR3 DNA: TGTGCCATCAGTGAGATGGGACAGGAGAACACCGGGGAGCTGTTTTTT; CDR3 protein: CAISEMGQENTGELFF; V gene: TRBV10-3; J gene: TRBJ2-2; D gene: TRBD1; clone size: NA
CDR3 DNA: TGTGCCAGTAGTATAGGACAGGGGTTAAGGAGCAATCAGCCCCAGCATTTT; CDR3 protein: CASSIGQGLRSNQPQHF; V gene: TRBV19; J gene: TRBJ1-5; D gene: TRBD1; clone size: NA
CDR3 DNA: TGTGCCAGCAGTGAAACGGCAGACTATCAGCCCCAGCATTTT; CDR3 protein: CASSETADYQPQHF; V gene: TRBV6-1; J gene: TRBJ1-5; D gene: NA; clone size: NA
CDR3 DNA: TGTGCCAGCAGTCCCGGGGCTCCCGGGGAGCTGTTTTTT; CDR3 protein: CASSPGAPGELFF; V gene: TRBV28; J gene: TRBJ2-2; D gene: NA; clone size: NA
CDR3 DNA: TGTGCCAGCAGCGTAGCTAAGGAAAGGGGGAACACTGAAGCTTTCTTT; CDR3 protein: CASSVAKERGNTEAFF; V gene: TRBV9; J gene: TRBJ1-1; D gene: NA; clone size: NA
CDR3 DNA: TGTGCCAGCAGCTTAGACGTCGGGCGAACCGGGGAGCTGTTTTTT; CDR3 protein: CASSLDVGRTGELFF; V gene: TRBV7-2; J gene: TRBJ2-2; D gene: NA; clone size: NA
CDR3 DNA: TGTGCCAGCAGACGTGGGGATGGGAACTATGGCTACACCTTC; CDR3 protein: CASRRGDGNYGYTF; V gene: TRBV6-6; J gene: TRBJ1-2; D gene: NA; clone size: NA
CDR3 DNA: TGTGCCAGCAGTGAAGCTGGGACAGGGTACTACGAGCAGTACTTC; CDR3 protein: CASSEAGTGYYEQYF; V gene: TRBV6-1; J gene: TRBJ2-7; D gene: TRBD1; clone size: NA
CDR3 DNA: TGTGCCAGCAGGGGACAGGGGTACTATGGCTACACCTTC; CDR3 protein: CASRGQGYYGYTF; V gene: TRBV12-3/TRBV12-4; J gene: TRBJ1-2; D gene: TRBD1; clone size: NA
CDR3 DNA: TGTGCCAGCAGCCTCCTTCTCTCGAACACCGGGGAGCTGTTTTTT; CDR3 protein: CASSLLLSNTGELFF; V gene: TRBV6-5; J gene: TRBJ2-2; D gene: NA; clone size: NA
CDR3 DNA: TGTGCCAGCAGTGAAGGATCAGGGGGAGCCAAAAACATTCAGTACTTC; CDR3 protein: CASSEGSGGAKNIQYF; V gene: TRBV6-1; J gene: TRBJ2-4; D gene: TRBD1; clone size: NA
CDR3 DNA: TGTGCCAGCACCATAAAGGGGGGGGCACAGGGGGCGTTCTCTGGAAACACCATATATTTT; CDR3 protein: CASTIKGGAQGAFSGNTIYF; V gene: TRBV7-8; J gene: TRBJ1-3; D gene: TRBD1; clone size: few
CDR3 DNA: TGTGCCAGCAGTGTGGGGGGTGCTAACTATGGCTACACCTTC; CDR3 protein: CASSVGGANYGYTF; V gene: TRBV27; J gene: TRBJ1-2; D gene: NA; clone size: NA
CDR3 DNA: TGTGCCAGCAGCTTGGTTGGCGGGAGGGCCGCAGATACGCAGTATTTT; CDR3 protein: CASSLVGGRAADTQYF; V gene: TRBV5-5; J gene: TRBJ2-3; D gene: TRBD2; clone size: NA
CDR3 DNA: TGTGCCAGCAGCTTAGAAGATTGGACCACTGAAGCTTTCTTT; CDR3 protein: CASSLEDWTTEAFF; V gene: TRBV11-3; J gene: TRBJ1-1; D gene: NA; clone size: NA
CDR3 DNA: TGTGCCAGCAGCTTAGCCAGGGGTCCCTCTCCTTTCTTT; CDR3 protein: CASSLARGPSPFF; V gene: TRBV11-3; J gene: TRBJ1-1; D gene: NA; clone size: NA
CDR3 DNA: TGTGCCAGCAGTGAAACTAATATGGACACGTCCCTATACTTC; CDR3 protein: CASSETNMDTSLYF; V gene: TRBV25-1; J gene: TRBJ2-4; D gene: NA; clone size: NA
CDR3 DNA: TGTGCCAGCAGGCCTGGACAGGGAGGAGAGACCCAGTACTTC; CDR3 protein: CASRPGQGGETQYF; V gene: TRBV28; J gene: TRBJ2-5; D gene: TRBD1; clone size: NA
CDR3 DNA: TGTGCCAATGGGGGATCTGGGGCCAACGTCCTGACTTTC; CDR3 protein: CANGGSGANVLTF; V gene: TRBV2; J gene: TRBJ2-6; D gene: NA; clone size: NA
CDR3 DNA: TGTGCCAGCAGAGAACTAGCGGGAGCCCCAGGAGATACGCAGTATTTT; CDR3 protein: CASRELAGAPGDTQYF; V gene: TRBV2; J gene: TRBJ2-3; D gene: TRBD2; clone size: NA
CDR3 DNA: TGTGCCAGCAGTTACGGGGGGGGGAACAATCAGCCCCAGCATTTT; CDR3 protein: CASSYGGGNNQPQHF; V gene: TRBV28; J gene: TRBJ1-5; D gene: NA; clone size: NA
CDR3 DNA: TGCGCCAGCAGCAGAACAGGGAATGAGCAGTTCTTC; CDR3 protein: CASSRTGNEQFF; V gene: TRBV5-1; J gene: TRBJ2-1; D gene: NA; clone size: NA
CDR3 DNA: TGTGCCAGCAGCACAAATCCCGGGACAAGCACATATTCACCCCTCCACTTT; CDR3 protein: CASSTNPGTSTYSPLHF; V gene: TRBV14; J gene: TRBJ1-6; D gene: NA; clone size: NA
CDR3 DNA: TGCGCCAGCAGCCCCCCCCGGGACAGGCAGTCTGGGGCCAACGTCCTGACTTTC; CDR3 protein: CASSPPRDRQSGANVLTF; V gene: TRBV5-1; J gene: TRBJ2-6; D gene: TRBD1; clone size: NA
CDR3 DNA: TGTGCCAGCAGCCAACAGGGGAACACTGAAGCTTTCTTT; CDR3 protein: CASSQQGNTEAFF; V gene: TRBV14; J gene: TRBJ1-1; D gene: NA; clone size: few
CDR3 DNA: TGTGCCAGCAGTTTCAGTGCGGGAGGGCAAGAGACCCAGTACTTC; CDR3 protein: CASSFSAGGQETQYF; V gene: TRBV28; J gene: TRBJ2-5; D gene: TRBD2; clone size: NA
CDR3 DNA: TGTGCCAGCAGCCAAGATGAAACTGACTCCTACAATGAGCAGTTCTTC; CDR3 protein: CASSQDETDSYNEQFF; V gene: TRBV14; J gene: TRBJ2-1; D gene: NA; clone size: NA
CDR3 DNA: TGTGCCAGCAGTTACGGGTTCCCAGGGATCGGAAACACCATATATTTT; CDR3 protein: CASSYGFPGIGNTIYF; V gene: TRBV6-5; J gene: TRBJ1-3; D gene: NA; clone size: NA
CDR3 DNA: TGTGCCAGCAGCCAGGGGTTTGTACAGAACTATGGCTACACCTTC; CDR3 protein: CASSQGFVQNYGYTF; V gene: TRBV14; J gene: TRBJ1-2; D gene: NA; clone size: NA
CDR3 DNA: TGTGCCAGCAGTATCACAGGGAATATACTGTCTGAGCAGTACTTC; CDR3 protein: CASSITGNILSEQYF; V gene: TRBV27; J gene: TRBJ2-7; D gene: NA; clone size: NA
CDR3 DNA: TGTGCCAGCAGCTTAGCGCTGGCCTCCTACGAGCAGTACTTC; CDR3 protein: CASSLALASYEQYF; V gene: TRBV7-6; J gene: TRBJ2-7; D gene: NA; clone size: NA
CDR3 DNA: TGTGCCAGCAGCAGCGGGGTCCTGGGTTGGGAGCGCTACACCTTC; CDR3 protein: CASSSGVLGWERYTF; V gene: TRBV5-4; J gene: TRBJ1-2; D gene: NA; clone size: few
CDR3 DNA: TGTGCCAGCAGCCTCCTCCAGGGCTTTGAAGCTTTCTTT; CDR3 protein: CASSLLQGFEAFF; V gene: TRBV7-9; J gene: TRBJ1-1; D gene: NA; clone size: NA
CDR3 DNA: TGCAGCGGTTCGACAGGGGACTATGGCTACACCTTC; CDR3 protein: CSGSTGDYGYTF; V gene: TRBV29-1; J gene: TRBJ1-2; D gene: TRBD1; clone size: NA
CDR3 DNA: TGTGCCAGCAGCCCGGGACAGGGAAGAAATGAAAAACTGTTTTTT; CDR3 protein: CASSPGQGRNEKLFF; V gene: TRBV3-1/TRBV3-2; J gene: TRBJ1-4; D gene: TRBD1; clone size: NA
CDR3 DNA: TGTGCCAGCAGACGAGCCCCTGGAAACACCATATATTTT; CDR3 protein: CASRRAPGNTIYF; V gene: TRBV7-2; J gene: TRBJ1-3; D gene: NA; clone size: NA
CDR3 DNA: TGTGCCAGCAGCTTGACGACAGGGGATTCACCCCTCCACTTT; CDR3 protein: CASSLTTGDSPLHF; V gene: TRBV7-9; J gene: TRBJ1-6; D gene: TRBD1; clone size: NA
CDR3 DNA: TGTGCCAGCACCCCCCGGACAGAGTATGGCTACACCTTC; CDR3 protein: CASTPRTEYGYTF; V gene: TRBV12-3/TRBV12-4; J gene: TRBJ1-2; D gene: NA; clone size: NA
CDR3 DNA: TGTGCCTGGAGTGACAGGGGGTACACCATATATTTT; CDR3 protein: CAWSDRGYTIYF; V gene: TRBV30; J gene: TRBJ1-3; D gene: TRBD1; clone size: NA
CDR3 DNA: TGTGCCAGCAGCTTCAATGGGAACACTGAAGCTTTCTTT; CDR3 protein: CASSFNGNTEAFF; V gene: TRBV7-9; J gene: TRBJ1-1; D gene: NA; clone size: NA
CDR3 DNA: TGTGCCAGCTCGCCCGACTATGACCGAGAATCAGTTTTT; CDR3 protein: CASSPDYDRESVF; V gene: TRBV18; J gene: TRBJ1-4; D gene: NA; clone size: NA